This TCR beta chain was observed in a study of blood T cell repertoires in COVID-19. Across the whole study: Material from acute and convalescent COVID-19 was sourced from the United States, Italy and Spain.

Study processing details: Estimated nucleated cell counts came from reference gene primer amplification. Repertoires were generated with immunoSEQ multiplex PCR, while TCRdb's copy carries only in-frame clones and drops some. V and J calls and clone size are copied from that table; D and trimming were computed from the DNA. Of around 320,000 clones listed, almost 90% are singletons. Participants were aged 18 to 89 years from about 25 US areas. Cohort allocation depended upon clinical history that participants reported. The CDR3 totals 16 residues. The germline V gene encodes CDR1 LGHDT and CDR2 YNNKEL (reference sequence). The V end lost 1 base, the J end lost 2 bases, and 11 bases lay between the germline ends.

The chain combines TRBV3-1 (or the pseudogene TRBV3-2) with TRBJ2-2; unclear D gene. The sample was PBMCs or T cells enriched from blood (not recorded which). This TCR was recovered from a woman under 30 with acute COVID-19. DNA for the CDR3: TGTGCCAGCAGCCAAGGCCTATACCGAAACACCGGGGAGCTGTTTTTT. Translating gives CASSQGLYRNTGELFF.